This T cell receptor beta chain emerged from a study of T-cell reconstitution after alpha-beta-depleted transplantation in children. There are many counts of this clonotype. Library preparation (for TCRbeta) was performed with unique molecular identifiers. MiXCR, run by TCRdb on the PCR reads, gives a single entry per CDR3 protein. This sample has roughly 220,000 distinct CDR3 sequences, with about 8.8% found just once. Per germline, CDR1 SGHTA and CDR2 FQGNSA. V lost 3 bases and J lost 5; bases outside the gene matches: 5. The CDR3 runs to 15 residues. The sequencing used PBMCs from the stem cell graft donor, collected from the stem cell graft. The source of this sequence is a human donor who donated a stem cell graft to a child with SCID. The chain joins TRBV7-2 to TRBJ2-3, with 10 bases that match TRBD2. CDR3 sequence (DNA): TGTGCCAGCAGCTTTAGCGGGGGGCCTCGAGATACGCAGTATTTT. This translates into CASSFSGGPRDTQYF.